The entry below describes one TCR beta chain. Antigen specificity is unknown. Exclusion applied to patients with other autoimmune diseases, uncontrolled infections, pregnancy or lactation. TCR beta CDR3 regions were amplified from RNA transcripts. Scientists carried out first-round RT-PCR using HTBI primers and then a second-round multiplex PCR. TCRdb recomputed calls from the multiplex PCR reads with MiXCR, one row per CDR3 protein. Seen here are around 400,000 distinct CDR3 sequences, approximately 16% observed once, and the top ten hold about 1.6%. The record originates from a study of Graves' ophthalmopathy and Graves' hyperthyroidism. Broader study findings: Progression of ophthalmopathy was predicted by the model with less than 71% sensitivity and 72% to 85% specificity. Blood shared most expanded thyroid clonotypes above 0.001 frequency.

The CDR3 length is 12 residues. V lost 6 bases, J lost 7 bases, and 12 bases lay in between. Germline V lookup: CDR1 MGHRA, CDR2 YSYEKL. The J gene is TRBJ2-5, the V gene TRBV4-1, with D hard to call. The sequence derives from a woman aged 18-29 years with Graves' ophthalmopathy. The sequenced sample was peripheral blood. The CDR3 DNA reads TGCGCCAGCAGTCATCTAGGTGGGACCCAGTACTTC. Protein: CASSHLGGTQYF.